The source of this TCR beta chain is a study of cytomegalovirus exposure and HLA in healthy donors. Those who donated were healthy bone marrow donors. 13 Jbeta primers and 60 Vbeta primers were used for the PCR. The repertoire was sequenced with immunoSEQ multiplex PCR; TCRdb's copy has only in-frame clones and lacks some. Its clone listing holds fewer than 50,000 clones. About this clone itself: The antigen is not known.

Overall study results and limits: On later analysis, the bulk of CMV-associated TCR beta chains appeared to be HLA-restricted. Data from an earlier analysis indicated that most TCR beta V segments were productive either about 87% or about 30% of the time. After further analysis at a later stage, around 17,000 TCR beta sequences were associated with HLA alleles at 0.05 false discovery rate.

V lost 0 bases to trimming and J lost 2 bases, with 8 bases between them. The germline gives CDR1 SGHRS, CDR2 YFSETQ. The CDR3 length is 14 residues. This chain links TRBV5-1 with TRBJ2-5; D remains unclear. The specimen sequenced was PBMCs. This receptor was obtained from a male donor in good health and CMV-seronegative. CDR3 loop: CASSLDFPQETQYF. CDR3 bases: TGCGCCAGCAGCTTGGACTTCCCGCAAGAGACCCAGTACTTC.